This is a list of T cell receptor beta chains from one sample in a study of early T cells in non-severe SARS-CoV-2 infection. TCRdb processed the 5' RACE reads anew with MiXCR; each CDR3 protein has one entry. The table lists 40,000 to 55,000 distinct CDR3 sequences, roughly 7.3% of them singletons, with more than 7.5% in the top ten. Sequenced sample: whole blood. The source is an adult who was a healthcare worker with PCR-confirmed SARS-CoV-2 infection or an uninfected control (not recorded which). Both conserved end residues are part of each CDR3. The order of the fields is CDR3 DNA, CDR3 protein, CDR3 length, D gene, clone size, V gene, J gene. D genes are given only for firm matches. A clone size is listed for some rows: how often the clone was seen (once, few, many), or a class if it is expanded.

CDR3 DNA: TGTGCCAGCAGTTACCAGAAAGTAGTATACAATGAGCAGTTCTTC
CDR3 protein: CASSYQKVVYNEQFF
CDR3 length: 15
D gene: .
clone size: many
V gene: TRBV6-2/TRBV6-3
J gene: TRBJ2-1

CDR3 DNA: TGTGCCACCAGTGATCCCCAGGCGAGGGGTGCAGATACGCAGTATTTT
CDR3 protein: CATSDPQARGADTQYF
CDR3 length: 16
D gene: .
clone size: few
V gene: TRBV24-1
J gene: TRBJ2-3

CDR3 DNA: TGTGCCAGCAGCCAAGAGGGCTACGAGCAGTACTTC
CDR3 protein: CASSQEGYEQYF
CDR3 length: 12
D gene: .
clone size: .
V gene: TRBV3-1
J gene: TRBJ2-7

CDR3 DNA: TGCGCCAGCAGCTTAAGGGACAGAAACAATGAGCAGTTCTTC
CDR3 protein: CASSLRDRNNEQFF
CDR3 length: 14
D gene: TRBD1
clone size: .
V gene: TRBV5-1
J gene: TRBJ2-1

CDR3 DNA: TGTGCCAGCAGTCGGGACAGGTTAAGCAATCAGCCCCAGCATTTT
CDR3 protein: CASSRDRLSNQPQHF
CDR3 length: 15
D gene: TRBD1
clone size: medium-sized
V gene: TRBV12-3/TRBV12-4
J gene: TRBJ1-5

CDR3 DNA: TGTGCCAGCGAAGAGGAGGATGGCTACACCTTC
CDR3 protein: CASEEEDGYTF
CDR3 length: 11
D gene: .
clone size: many
V gene: TRBV27
J gene: TRBJ1-2

CDR3 DNA: TGCGCCAGCAGCTTGGTGGGGGGCGCGAACACTGAAGCTTTCTTT
CDR3 protein: CASSLVGGANTEAFF
CDR3 length: 15
D gene: .
clone size: many
V gene: TRBV5-1
J gene: TRBJ1-1

CDR3 DNA: TGCAGTGCTAGAGATCCGGGAGGTGGGGGCGGCTACACCTTC
CDR3 protein: CSARDPGGGGGYTF
CDR3 length: 14
D gene: .
clone size: .
V gene: TRBV20-1
J gene: TRBJ1-2

CDR3 DNA: TGTGCCAGCAGCAACCGGGACAGGGCTCCCGGGGAAGCTTTCTTT
CDR3 protein: CASSNRDRAPGEAFF
CDR3 length: 15
D gene: TRBD1
clone size: many
V gene: TRBV5-4
J gene: TRBJ1-1

CDR3 DNA: TGCGCCAGCAGCCAAGATTGGGGGGACGAGCAGTACTTC
CDR3 protein: CASSQDWGDEQYF
CDR3 length: 13
D gene: .
clone size: many
V gene: TRBV4-3
J gene: TRBJ2-7

CDR3 DNA: TGCAGTGCTAGCGGCGGAGGACCCTACGAGCAGTACTTC
CDR3 protein: CSASGGGPYEQYF
CDR3 length: 13
D gene: .
clone size: many
V gene: TRBV20-1
J gene: TRBJ2-7

CDR3 DNA: TGTGCCAGCAGCTTATCGGGACAGTCGTCTAAAGCTTTCTTT
CDR3 protein: CASSLSGQSSKAFF
CDR3 length: 14
D gene: TRBD1
clone size: many
V gene: TRBV7-9
J gene: TRBJ1-1

CDR3 DNA: TGTGCCAGCAGTGAGTGGTCCTACAATGAGCAGTTCTTC
CDR3 protein: CASSEWSYNEQFF
CDR3 length: 13
D gene: .
clone size: .
V gene: TRBV2
J gene: TRBJ2-1

CDR3 DNA: TGTGCCAGCAGCCACCGGGACAGGGATAATGCAGATACGCAGTATTTT
CDR3 protein: CASSHRDRDNADTQYF
CDR3 length: 16
D gene: TRBD1
clone size: few
V gene: TRBV4-2
J gene: TRBJ2-3

CDR3 DNA: TGTGCCAGCAGCCCTACAGATACGCAGTATTTT
CDR3 protein: CASSPTDTQYF
CDR3 length: 11
D gene: .
clone size: many
V gene: TRBV7-9
J gene: TRBJ2-3

CDR3 DNA: TGTGCCAGCAGTGAACTGGATTTCCGGGGGGGTGAAAAACTGTTTTTT
CDR3 protein: CASSELDFRGGEKLFF
CDR3 length: 16
D gene: .
clone size: .
V gene: TRBV12-3/TRBV12-4
J gene: TRBJ1-4

CDR3 DNA: TGTGCCAGCAGCGGAAGGGGGTCTGGGGCCAACGTCCTGACTTTC
CDR3 protein: CASSGRGSGANVLTF
CDR3 length: 15
D gene: .
clone size: .
V gene: TRBV6-4
J gene: TRBJ2-6

CDR3 DNA: TGTGCCATCAGTGAGTCGGGGGGGGCGAGCTCCTACGAGCAGTACTTC
CDR3 protein: CAISESGGASSYEQYF
CDR3 length: 16
D gene: .
clone size: many
V gene: TRBV10-3
J gene: TRBJ2-7

CDR3 DNA: TGTGCCAGCAGGCCCGACAGGAACACTGAACCTTTCTTC
CDR3 protein: CASRPDRNTEPFF
CDR3 length: 13
D gene: .
clone size: .
V gene: TRBV11-2
J gene: TRBJ1-1

CDR3 DNA: TGTGCCAGCAGCTACTCGATGGATAGTTCGCAGTATTTT
CDR3 protein: CASSYSMDSSQYF
CDR3 length: 13
D gene: .
clone size: few
V gene: TRBV6-5
J gene: TRBJ2-3

CDR3 DNA: TGTGCCAGCAGCTTAACGACAGAGGGGACCCAGTACTTC
CDR3 protein: CASSLTTEGTQYF
CDR3 length: 13
D gene: .
clone size: .
V gene: TRBV7-7
J gene: TRBJ2-5

CDR3 DNA: TGTGCCATCAGTGAGAGGACAGGGAGATACGAGCAGTACTTC
CDR3 protein: CAISERTGRYEQYF
CDR3 length: 14
D gene: TRBD1
clone size: many
V gene: TRBV10-3
J gene: TRBJ2-7

CDR3 DNA: TGTGCCAGCAGTTACCCCTCCGGCTACGAGCAGTACTTC
CDR3 protein: CASSYPSGYEQYF
CDR3 length: 13
D gene: .
clone size: .
V gene: TRBV7-2
J gene: TRBJ2-7

CDR3 DNA: TGTGCCAGCAGTTACGTCGCGGGTAGGGCTTCCTACGAGCAGTACTTC
CDR3 protein: CASSYVAGRASYEQYF
CDR3 length: 16
D gene: .
clone size: .
V gene: TRBV6-5
J gene: TRBJ2-7

CDR3 DNA: TGTGCCAGCAGTTCCGGGGGGGAGCTGTTTTTT
CDR3 protein: CASSSGGELFF
CDR3 length: 11
D gene: .
clone size: .
V gene: TRBV7-3
J gene: TRBJ2-2

CDR3 DNA: TGTGCCAGCATTGGGGCCCGGGCGAGGAACACCGGGGAGCTGTTTTTT
CDR3 protein: CASIGARARNTGELFF
CDR3 length: 16
D gene: .
clone size: .
V gene: TRBV27
J gene: TRBJ2-2

CDR3 DNA: TGTGCCAGCAGTCCCCTTCTTACCGGCAATGAGCAGTTCTTC
CDR3 protein: CASSPLLTGNEQFF
CDR3 length: 14
D gene: .
clone size: .
V gene: TRBV6-2/TRBV6-3
J gene: TRBJ2-1

CDR3 DNA: TGTGCCAGCTCACCACCTGGGTTGAACACTGAAGCTTTCTTT
CDR3 protein: CASSPPGLNTEAFF
CDR3 length: 14
D gene: .
clone size: many
V gene: TRBV18
J gene: TRBJ1-1

CDR3 DNA: TGTGCCAGCAGCTTAGGAGGGGCAGAGGGAAACACCATATATTTT
CDR3 protein: CASSLGGAEGNTIYF
CDR3 length: 15
D gene: .
clone size: few
V gene: TRBV7-2
J gene: TRBJ1-3

CDR3 DNA: TGTGCCAGCAGCTTATTTGGACAGTATAATGAAAAACTGTTTTTT
CDR3 protein: CASSLFGQYNEKLFF
CDR3 length: 15
D gene: .
clone size: few
V gene: TRBV7-8
J gene: TRBJ1-4

CDR3 DNA: TGTGCCAGCAGTTTCTCTGGGACCCTCAGCGAGCAGTACTTC
CDR3 protein: CASSFSGTLSEQYF
CDR3 length: 14
D gene: .
clone size: many
V gene: TRBV12-3/TRBV12-4
J gene: TRBJ2-7

CDR3 DNA: TGTGCCAGCAGTCCCCCGAATGCCGGAACAGATACGCAGTATTTT
CDR3 protein: CASSPPNAGTDTQYF
CDR3 length: 15
D gene: .
clone size: few
V gene: TRBV6-5
J gene: TRBJ2-3

CDR3 DNA: TGCAGTGCCCCGCCTAGCGTTGGGGGGACCCAGTACTTC
CDR3 protein: CSAPPSVGGTQYF
CDR3 length: 13
D gene: .
clone size: many
V gene: TRBV20-1
J gene: TRBJ2-5

CDR3 DNA: TGCAGTGCCAGTGGGACTAGCGGGGGCCGTGTGGGGCAGTTCTTC
CDR3 protein: CSASGTSGGRVGQFF
CDR3 length: 15
D gene: TRBD2
clone size: few
V gene: TRBV20-1
J gene: TRBJ2-1

CDR3 DNA: TGTGCCAGTAGTATAGTGAGCGTTGGGACAGGCCGTTTCGGGACTAGCGGAATCAATGAGCAGTTCTTC
CDR3 protein: CASSIVSVGTGRFGTSGINEQFF
CDR3 length: 23
D gene: TRBD2
clone size: .
V gene: TRBV19
J gene: TRBJ2-1

CDR3 DNA: TGTGCCACCAGCGGATACCGGGGTGACTATGGCTACACCTTC
CDR3 protein: CATSGYRGDYGYTF
CDR3 length: 14
D gene: .
clone size: few
V gene: TRBV15
J gene: TRBJ1-2

CDR3 DNA: TGTGCCAGCACGCCACCCAGACGGCGGACAGGGAATAGAGGGGATACGCAGTATTTT
CDR3 protein: CASTPPRRRTGNRGDTQYF
CDR3 length: 19
D gene: TRBD1
clone size: many
V gene: TRBV7-9
J gene: TRBJ2-3

CDR3 DNA: TGCAGCGTCGCCACCCTCTATGGCTACACCTTC
CDR3 protein: CSVATLYGYTF
CDR3 length: 11
D gene: .
clone size: .
V gene: TRBV29-1
J gene: TRBJ1-2

CDR3 DNA: TGTGCCATCAGTGGGCGGGGCCCATCCTCAGATACGCAGTATTTT
CDR3 protein: CAISGRGPSSDTQYF
CDR3 length: 15
D gene: .
clone size: many
V gene: TRBV10-3
J gene: TRBJ2-3

CDR3 DNA: TGTGCCAGCAGTTTAAACTTACCTTCGAACACCGGGGAGCTGTTTTTT
CDR3 protein: CASSLNLPSNTGELFF
CDR3 length: 16
D gene: .
clone size: many
V gene: TRBV12-3/TRBV12-4
J gene: TRBJ2-2

CDR3 DNA: TGCGCCAGCAGTGTTGACAGACCTTTATTGAACACTGAAGCTTTCTTT
CDR3 protein: CASSVDRPLLNTEAFF
CDR3 length: 16
D gene: .
clone size: .
V gene: TRBV10-2
J gene: TRBJ1-1

CDR3 DNA: TGTGCCAGCAGCTTGGCAGGCAACTATGGCTACACCTTC
CDR3 protein: CASSLAGNYGYTF
CDR3 length: 13
D gene: .
clone size: many
V gene: TRBV7-9
J gene: TRBJ1-2

CDR3 DNA: TGTGCCAGCAGTTCTCGGGCCCCCCCTGGTGAGCAGTTCTTC
CDR3 protein: CASSSRAPPGEQFF
CDR3 length: 14
D gene: .
clone size: few
V gene: TRBV11-3
J gene: TRBJ2-1

CDR3 DNA: TGTGCCAGCAGCTCAGGAGGGGGCAATTCACTCCTCCACTTT
CDR3 protein: CASSSGGGNSLLHF
CDR3 length: 14
D gene: TRBD1
clone size: .
V gene: TRBV5-4
J gene: TRBJ1-6

CDR3 DNA: TGTGCCAGCAGGACGTCGGGGGGGGAGCAGTTCTTC
CDR3 protein: CASRTSGGEQFF
CDR3 length: 12
D gene: TRBD2
clone size: many
V gene: TRBV6-2/TRBV6-3
J gene: TRBJ2-1

CDR3 DNA: TGTGCCAGCAGTCGTACCCAGTCCCAAAACATTCAGTACTTC
CDR3 protein: CASSRTQSQNIQYF
CDR3 length: 14
D gene: .
clone size: .
V gene: TRBV6-1
J gene: TRBJ2-4

CDR3 DNA: TGTGCCAGCAGTTTAAAGGGACCAGGATACAATGAGCAGTTCTTC
CDR3 protein: CASSLKGPGYNEQFF
CDR3 length: 15
D gene: .
clone size: many
V gene: TRBV12-3/TRBV12-4
J gene: TRBJ2-1

CDR3 DNA: TGTGCCAGCAGTTTTTGGTGGGGAACCAATGAGCAGTTCTTC
CDR3 protein: CASSFWWGTNEQFF
CDR3 length: 14
D gene: .
clone size: many
V gene: TRBV6-2/TRBV6-3
J gene: TRBJ2-1

CDR3 DNA: TGTGCCATCAGTGGGTCCGACAGGGCAGTTATCTCCGATGAGCAGTTCTTC
CDR3 protein: CAISGSDRAVISDEQFF
CDR3 length: 17
D gene: TRBD1
clone size: many
V gene: TRBV10-3
J gene: TRBJ2-1

CDR3 DNA: TGTGCCAGTAGTGTGGACAGACAAGTAGGAAGAGATACGCAGTATTTT
CDR3 protein: CASSVDRQVGRDTQYF
CDR3 length: 16
D gene: .
clone size: .
V gene: TRBV19
J gene: TRBJ2-3

CDR3 DNA: TGCGCCAGCAGCCACGACGGGACAGGGGATCGCAAAAACATTCAGTACTTC
CDR3 protein: CASSHDGTGDRKNIQYF
CDR3 length: 17
D gene: TRBD1
clone size: many
V gene: TRBV4-3
J gene: TRBJ2-4

CDR3 DNA: TGTGCCAGCAGCGCCCTCGACTATTCTAGCACAGATACGCAGTATTTT
CDR3 protein: CASSALDYSSTDTQYF
CDR3 length: 16
D gene: .
clone size: few
V gene: TRBV9
J gene: TRBJ2-3

CDR3 DNA: TGCGCCAGCAGGCGGGATAATGGAGACACTGAAGCTTTCTTT
CDR3 protein: CASRRDNGDTEAFF
CDR3 length: 14
D gene: .
clone size: many
V gene: TRBV5-1
J gene: TRBJ1-1

CDR3 DNA: TGCAGCGTTGATCCCAGGGGCAACATTATGAACACTGAAGCTTTCTTT
CDR3 protein: CSVDPRGNIMNTEAFF
CDR3 length: 16
D gene: .
clone size: many
V gene: TRBV29-1
J gene: TRBJ1-1

CDR3 DNA: TGTGCCAGCAGCTTACGGCGGTTGAACACTGAAGCTTTCTTT
CDR3 protein: CASSLRRLNTEAFF
CDR3 length: 14
D gene: .
clone size: many
V gene: TRBV7-2
J gene: TRBJ1-1

CDR3 DNA: TGTGCCAGTAGCGTTCAGGAGGGGAATGAGCAGTTCTTC
CDR3 protein: CASSVQEGNEQFF
CDR3 length: 13
D gene: .
clone size: many
V gene: TRBV19
J gene: TRBJ2-1

CDR3 DNA: TGTGCCACCAGCCTGCGCCGGAACACTGAAGCTTTCTTT
CDR3 protein: CATSLRRNTEAFF
CDR3 length: 13
D gene: .
clone size: many
V gene: TRBV15
J gene: TRBJ1-1

CDR3 DNA: TGTGCCAGCAGCTTCGGGAGCTCCTATAATTCACCCCTCCACTTT
CDR3 protein: CASSFGSSYNSPLHF
CDR3 length: 15
D gene: .
clone size: .
V gene: TRBV11-2
J gene: TRBJ1-6